The rows below give T cell receptor beta chains drawn from one sample of a study of molecular identifiers for immune sequencing clone quantification. Each CDR3 protein gets one entry after TCRdb re-called the PCR reads with MiXCR. The table shows about half a million distinct CDR3 sequences, with about a fifth occurring only once. Specimen: naive CD8+ T cells from blood, with Jurkat cell RNA spiked in. These receptors all stem from a human donor in good health. Some libraries in this study had Jurkat cell RNA spiked in. Each CDR3 is given with its conserved first and last residue. D genes are given only for firm matches. Not every row has a clone size; where given, it reads once, few, many or a size class.

J gene | V gene | clone size | D gene | CDR3 DNA | CDR3 protein
TRBJ1-1 | TRBV29-1 | many | NA | TGCAGCGTTGACCCGGTAGAGGATACTGAAGCTTTCTTT | CSVDPVEDTEAFF
TRBJ2-3 | TRBV6-2/TRBV6-3 | NA | NA | TGTGCCAGCAGTGGTGAGACAAAAAGTAGCACAGATACGCAGTATTTT | CASSGETKSSTDTQYF
TRBJ2-1 | TRBV14 | NA | NA | TGTGCCAGCAGCAACTTGACTAGTTTACCCTACAATGAGCAGTTCTTC | CASSNLTSLPYNEQFF
TRBJ1-1 | TRBV4-1 | NA | NA | TGCGCCAGCAGCCTCCCCGACAGGGAAGCTTTCTTT | CASSLPDREAFF
TRBJ2-5 | TRBV7-9 | few | NA | TGTGCCAGCAGCTTACGGACCGGACCACAAGAGACCCAGTACTTC | CASSLRTGPQETQYF
TRBJ2-2 | TRBV7-7 | NA | NA | TGTGCCAGCAGCTTAGGGACGACGAACACCGGGGAGCTGCTTTTT | CASSLGTTNTGELLF
TRBJ2-5 | TRBV6-5 | NA | NA | TGTGCCAGCAGCCCCGGTGATCCGCGGCAAGAGACCCAGTACTTC | CASSPGDPRQETQYF
TRBJ2-7 | TRBV5-6 | NA | NA | TGTGCCAGCAGCTTGGGGGGTTCCAGCGAGCAGTACTTC | CASSLGGSSEQYF
TRBJ2-2 | TRBV6-2/TRBV6-3 | many | NA | TGTGCCCGTCGCAGCCGAACGAACACCGGGGAGCTGTTTTTT | CARRSRTNTGELFF
TRBJ2-7 | TRBV11-2 | NA | NA | TGTGCCACCCTAGGGGTCCGTTCCTACGAGCAGTACTTC | CATLGVRSYEQYF
TRBJ2-1 | TRBV9 | NA | TRBD2 | TGTGCCAGCAGCCCCCTTTACGGGACTAGCTACAATGAGCAGTTCTTC | CASSPLYGTSYNEQFF
TRBJ1-4 | TRBV5-8 | many | NA | TGTGCCAGCAGCTTAGAAGCAGTGGAACTGTTTTTT | CASSLEAVELFF
TRBJ2-7 | TRBV20-1 | many | NA | TGCAGTGCTAATGGGGCCGAGCAGTACTTC | CSANGAEQYF
TRBJ2-7 | TRBV19 | few | TRBD1 | TGTGCCAGTAGTAACGGGACAGGCGCCTACGAGCAGTACTTC | CASSNGTGAYEQYF
TRBJ2-1 | TRBV11-3 | few | TRBD2 | TGTGCCAGCAGCCCCTGGACTAGCGGGGGGTTTAATGAGCAGTTCTTC | CASSPWTSGGFNEQFF
TRBJ1-4 | TRBV19 | few | TRBD1 | TGTGCCAGTAGTATGTCTGCAGGGGGCGTTTTGGTTGGTGAAAAACTGTTTTTT | CASSMSAGGVLVGEKLFF
TRBJ2-1 | TRBV29-1 | few | NA | TGCAGCGTTACCTCAGCGGGCTCCTACAATGAGCAGTTCTTC | CSVTSAGSYNEQFF
TRBJ2-7 | TRBV9 | few | NA | TGTGCCAGCAGCGCCGGTGGGGGGTTCTACGAGCAGTACTTC | CASSAGGGFYEQYF
TRBJ2-1 | TRBV20-1 | few | TRBD1 | TGCAGTGCTAGGGCCGGGACAGGGTCCAGTGAGCAGTTCTTC | CSARAGTGSSEQFF
TRBJ2-3 | TRBV20-1 | NA | TRBD2 | TGCAGTGCTAGAGATTGGCGGGAGACGGTAGATACGCAGTATTTT | CSARDWRETVDTQYF
TRBJ1-1 | TRBV4-3 | NA | TRBD1 | TGCGCCAGCAGCCAAGCAACAGGGGGAATGAAATACATGAACACTGAAGCTTTCTTT | CASSQATGGMKYMNTEAFF
TRBJ2-2 | TRBV27 | many | TRBD1 | TGTGCCAGCGGCACCGGGACAGGGGACACCGGGGAGCTGTTTTTT | CASGTGTGDTGELFF
TRBJ2-7 | TRBV4-2 | few | TRBD1 | TGTGCCAGCAGCCAACCCGACAGGGGGCAAAACGAGCAGTACTTC | CASSQPDRGQNEQYF
TRBJ1-1 | TRBV5-1 | NA | NA | TGCGTCAGCAGCTTGGATATCAACATGAACACTGAAGCTTTCTTT | CVSSLDINMNTEAFF
TRBJ1-6 | TRBV3-1 | few | NA | TGTGCCAGCAGCCAAGTTGTACGGGGAAATTCACCCCTCCACTTT | CASSQVVRGNSPLHF
TRBJ1-1 | TRBV20-1 | many | TRBD1 | TGCAGTGCAGAACAGGGGTACACTGAAGCTTTCTTT | CSAEQGYTEAFF
TRBJ2-1 | TRBV6-5 | few | TRBD2 | TGTGCCAGCAGTTACTATTTGTCTAGCGGGAGCGATGAGCAGTTCTTC | CASSYYLSSGSDEQFF
TRBJ1-2 | TRBV6-1 | few | NA | TGTGCCACCACGGAACCCACGAGCTACACCTTC | CATTEPTSYTF
TRBJ2-3 | TRBV10-3 | NA | TRBD2 | TGTGCCATCAGTGATGTAGCGGGGAGCACAGATACGCAGTATTTT | CAISDVAGSTDTQYF
TRBJ2-3 | TRBV9 | many | TRBD1 | TGTGCCAGCAGCGAATGGACAGGGACTAGCACAGATACGCAGTATTTT | CASSEWTGTSTDTQYF
TRBJ2-5 | TRBV11-2 | many | TRBD1 | TGTGCCAGCAGCTTGGATTTCACGGGGGACAGGGGGCAAGAGACCCAGTACTTC | CASSLDFTGDRGQETQYF
TRBJ2-5 | TRBV5-1 | many | NA | TGCGCCAGCAGCTTGGTCAGTTTTGAGACCCAGTACTTC | CASSLVSFETQYF
TRBJ2-5 | TRBV28 | many | TRBD2 | TGTGCCAGCAGTTTACAAACTAGCGGGAGGGCCCAAGAGACCCAGTACTTC | CASSLQTSGRAQETQYF
TRBJ1-5 | TRBV24-1 | NA | TRBD1 | TGTGCCACCAGTGACCCACGACAGGGAAGTCAGCCCCAGCATTTT | CATSDPRQGSQPQHF
TRBJ2-3 | TRBV7-9 | many | TRBD1 | TGTGCCAGCAGCTGGGCCAGGGGACAGACGCCCACAGATACGCAGTATTTT | CASSWARGQTPTDTQYF
TRBJ2-1 | TRBV30 | once | TRBD1 | TGTGCCTGGAAAGTTGTACAGGGGTTCTACAATGAGCAGTTCTTC | CAWKVVQGFYNEQFF
TRBJ2-3 | TRBV13 | few | NA | TGTGCCAGCAGCAAGGGGGATACGCAGTATTTT | CASSKGDTQYF
TRBJ1-1 | TRBV13 | few | NA | TGTGCCAGCAGCCCGCTACTTGCGGGGGGGGGAACTGAAGCTTTCTTT | CASSPLLAGGGTEAFF
TRBJ1-5 | TRBV2 | many | TRBD1 | TGTGCCAGCAGCACTGGACAGGGGGGCAATCAGCCCCAGCATTTT | CASSTGQGGNQPQHF
TRBJ2-1 | TRBV5-1 | NA | TRBD2 | TGCGCCAGCAGCCCCTTGGAGGGGGGACTAGCGGTCCCTATCTCCTACAATGAGCAGTTCTTC | CASSPLEGGLAVPISYNEQFF
TRBJ2-7 | TRBV4-2 | many | NA | TGTGCCAGCAGCCCGAAGACAGGATCCTCCTACGAGCAGTACTTC | CASSPKTGSSYEQYF
TRBJ2-7 | TRBV28 | NA | TRBD1 | TGTGCCAGCAGTCTTGACAGGGGGTGGAGCTCCTACGAGCAGTACTTC | CASSLDRGWSSYEQYF
TRBJ2-7 | TRBV20-1 | many | NA | TGCAGTGCTAGACCCACAGGGTTCTACGAGCAGTACTTC | CSARPTGFYEQYF
TRBJ1-3 | TRBV7-9 | many | NA | TGTGCCAGCAGTACACAGGGATTCTCTGGAAACACCATATATTTT | CASSTQGFSGNTIYF
TRBJ2-3 | TRBV24-1 | many | NA | TGTGCCACCAGTGATTTGGAAGCAGGCAGCACAGATACGCAGTATTTT | CATSDLEAGSTDTQYF
TRBJ1-6 | TRBV9 | few | TRBD1 | TGTGCCAGCAGCGCAAGGGACAGATATAATTCACCCCTCCACTTT | CASSARDRYNSPLHF